This T cell receptor (beta chain) was retrieved from a study of CD8 T cells in ankylosing spondylitis. The sample holds one count of this clonotype. Germline V gene sequence: CDR1 ENHRY, CDR2 SYGVKD. The CDR3 totals 16 residues. The V and J ends lost 0 bases and 2 bases respectively, with 11 bases between them. TCRdb redid the calling of the 5' RACE reads with MiXCR, one entry per CDR3 protein. The table lists 380,000 or so distinct CDR3 sequences, approximately 22% of them singletons. This chain uses TRBV10-3 with TRBJ1-5, with D tentatively TRBD1 (5 bases). Specimen: blood, either unsorted or a sorted T cell fraction (not recorded which). This sequence originates from a male donor with ankylosing spondylitis or in good health (not recorded which). For the CDR3, the DNA is TGTGCCATCAGTGAGTCGGCAGGGTTAGGCAATCAGCCCCAGCATTTT. As protein: CAISESAGLGNQPQHF.